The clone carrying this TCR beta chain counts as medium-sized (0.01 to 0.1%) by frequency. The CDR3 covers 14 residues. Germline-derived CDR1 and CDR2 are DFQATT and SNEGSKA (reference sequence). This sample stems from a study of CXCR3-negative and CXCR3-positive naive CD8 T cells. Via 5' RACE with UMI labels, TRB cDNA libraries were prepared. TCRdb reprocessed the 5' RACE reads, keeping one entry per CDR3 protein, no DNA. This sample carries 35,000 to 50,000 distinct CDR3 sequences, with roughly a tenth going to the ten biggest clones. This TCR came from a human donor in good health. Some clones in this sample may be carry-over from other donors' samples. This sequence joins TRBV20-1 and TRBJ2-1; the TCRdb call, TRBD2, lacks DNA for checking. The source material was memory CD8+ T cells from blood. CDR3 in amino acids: CSGSGGPDYNEQFF.